The 10 T cell receptor beta chains given below trace back to one sample, sequenced in a study of control samples from healthy donors and cancer patients. This table comes from immunoSEQ multiplex PCR, and its TCRdb copy is limited to in-frame clones, with some not included. The sample records around 100,000 clones, over 85% being singletons. Sequenced material: blood. The receptors shown here come from a human donor in good health. The donor label of this sample is uncertain.

The CDR3 loop reads CASSLGALAGNTGELFF. The CDR3 DNA reads TGTGCCAGCAGCTTAGGGGCTCTAGCGGGGAACACCGGGGAGCTGTTTTTT. This sequence joins TRBV7-3 and TRBJ2-2; 8 nucleotides match TRBD2. CDR1 is SGHTA, CDR2 FQGTGA, per germline. Trimming took 2 bases from V and 1 from J; bases not matched to a gene: 6. The CDR3 is made up of 17 amino acids.

This chain connects TRBV5-1 to TRBJ2-7; D is unclear. This CDR3 region has 12 residues. The V end was cut by 1 base, the J end by 4 bases, with 6 bases between. Germline CDR1 and CDR2: SGHRS and YFSETQ. As DNA, the CDR3 is TGCGCCAGCAGCTTGTTGGGTTACGAGCAGTACTTC. It encodes CASSLLGYEQYF.

This chain links TRBV5-1 with TRBJ1-2, with 9 bases aligning to TRBD1. The CDR3 runs 13 residues. V dropped 0 bases and J dropped 8; count of bases not matched to a gene: 2. The germline CDR1 and CDR2 sequences are SGHRS and YFSETQ. In DNA form, the CDR3 reads TGCGCCAGCAGCTTGGGGACAGGGGTCGGCTACACCTTC. It encodes CASSLGTGVGYTF.

The V call is TRBV13, the J call TRBJ2-5; a possible D gene is TRBD2 (7 bases). The CDR3 contains 14 residues. The germline V and J ends were trimmed by 7 bases and 4 bases, with 16 bases remaining between them. Germline V CDR1 and CDR2: PRHDT, FYEKMQ (reference sequence). The CDR3 is CASTLGGAGETQYF. The CDR3 coding sequence is TGTGCCAGCACACTGGGGGGGGCTGGAGAGACCCAGTACTTC.

The chain combines TRBV3-1 (or the pseudogene TRBV3-2) with TRBJ2-2, with a possible D match to TRBD2 (5 bases). This CDR3 spans 15 amino acids. The V gene's germline CDR1 is LGHDT and CDR2 YNNKEL (reference sequence). Trimming left V 4 bases short and J 0 bases short, with 9 bases between. This chain's CDR3 is CASSPTGANTGELFF. CDR3 nucleotide sequence: TGTGCCAGCAGCCCCACCGGGGCGAACACCGGGGAGCTGTTTTTT.

The chain has TRBV19 and TRBJ1-2, with a possible D match to TRBD1 (5 bases). The V end lost 7 bases, the J end lost 1 base, and 22 bases lay between the germline ends. Germline V lookup: CDR1 LNHDA, CDR2 SQIVND (reference sequence). The CDR3 is 17 amino acids. The DNA of the CDR3 is TGTGCCAGTACCCCCGAGGGGTCCAGGAACCTTAACTATGGCTACACCTTC. This gives the protein CASTPEGSRNLNYGYTF.

The V and J genes are TRBV24-1 and TRBJ2-7; TRBD2 matches at 10 bases. Germline CDR1 KGHDR, CDR2 SFDVKD. Trimming took 9 bases from V and 6 from J; bases not matched to a gene: 16. The CDR3 spans 16 residues. Written as DNA, the CDR3 is TGTGCCACCGCTAGCGGGGGTTCTCTTCTCTCTCCCGAGCAGTACGTC. It encodes CATASGGSLLSPEQYV.

The V and J genes are TRBV9 and TRBJ1-4; 9 bases match TRBD1. The CDR3 is 18 residues long. Germline CDR1 reads SGDLS; CDR2 reads YYNGEE. The ends lost 5 bases at V and 1 base at J; junction bases unmatched: 12. As DNA, the CDR3 is TGTGCCAGCAGTCTGTATCCCGCGGGACAGGGAACTAATGAAAAACTGTTTTTT. Translated, it gives CASSLYPAGQGTNEKLFF. Drawing the rest from reference TRBV9 and TRBJ1-4, the complete variable domain is DSGVTQTPKHLITATGQRVTLRCSPRSGDLSVYWYQQSLDQGLQFLIQYYNGEERAKGNILERFSAQQFPDLHSELNLSSLELGDSALYFCASSLYPAGQGTNEKLFFGSGTQLSVL.

The chain is built from TRBV6-6 and TRBJ2-4; possibly TRBD2 for D (5 bases). The ends were cut back, 11 bases at V and 5 bases at J, with 16 bases in the middle. The CDR3 extends over 13 amino acids. CDR1 and CDR2 (germline): MNHNY, SVGAGI (reference sequence). This CDR3 is CAGLTLGENIQYF. In nucleotides, the CDR3 is TGTGCCGGCCTGACCCTCGGGGAAAACATTCAGTACTTC.

This clone was recorded once. This chain joins TRBV19 and TRBJ1-5, with TRBD1 as a possible D gene (5 bases). CDR1 and CDR2 (germline): LNHDA, SQIVND (reference sequence). CDR3 size: 13 residues. The V gene lost 6 bases and the J gene lost 7 bases, with 13 bases spanning the gap. The CDR3 DNA reads TGTGCCAGTAGCCAAGGGGCTCGGCAGCCCCAGCATTTT. It specifies CASSQGARQPQHF.